The 27 T cell receptor beta chains below come from one sample, sequenced in a study of OX40 agonist ivuxolimab in advanced cancers. Repertoires were generated with immunoSEQ multiplex PCR, while TCRdb's copy carries only in-frame clones and drops some. This table has 75,000 to 95,000 clones, 90% to 95% appearing once. Sample: CD4+ or CD8+ T cells sorted from blood, taken in a trial of the OX40 agonist ivuxolimab. The receptors derive from an adult with an advanced solid tumor such as melanoma, head and neck, liver or kidney cancer.

The chain uses TRBV5-1 and TRBJ2-1; 10 bases are shared with TRBD2. This CDR3 has 15 residues. Germline V gives CDR1 SGHRS, CDR2 YFSETQ. Trimming at V came to 7 bases and at J to 5 bases, leaving 9 bases not matched to a gene. In nucleotides, the CDR3 is TGCGCCAGCCCGTTATGGCTAGCGGGAGACAATGAGCAGTTCTTC. It encodes CASPLWLAGDNEQFF.

The chain couples TRBV19 to TRBJ2-3, with D possibly matching TRBD1 (5 bases). Deletions cut 6 bases from V and 1 base from J, with 20 bases between. The germline V gene encodes CDR1 LNHDA and CDR2 SQIVND (reference sequence). This CDR3 comprises 17 residues. The CDR3 protein is CASSKKKNRRGTDTQYF. The CDR3 DNA sequence: TGTGCCAGTAGCAAAAAGAAGAACAGGCGAGGCACAGATACGCAGTATTTT.

The chain joins TRBV27 to TRBJ1-1; a weak D match, TRBD1 (5 bases). The CDR3 is 15 amino acids. The V gene lost 6 bases and the J gene lost 6 bases, with 20 bases spanning the gap. Germline V gene lookup returns CDR1 MNHEY and CDR2 SMNVEV (reference sequence). The CDR3 DNA is TGTGCCAGCAGCGGGCGGGTGGGGGTTCGGGCTGAAGCTTTCTTT. Encoded protein: CASSGRVGVRAEAFF.

CDR3 in DNA: TGTGCCTGGAGTGTAGTTGGGAGATATCAGCCCCAGCATTTT. Encoded protein: CAWSVVGRYQPQHF. The gene calls are TRBV30 and TRBJ1-5; D ambiguous. Trimming shortened V by 0 bases and J by 5 bases, and 11 bases separated the two germline ends. This CDR3 spans 14 amino acids. The germline CDR1 and CDR2 sequences are GTSNPN and SVGIG (reference sequence).

The chain is built from TRBV5-1 and TRBJ2-7, with TRBD2 as a possible D gene (6 bases). In germline, CDR1 is SGHRS, CDR2 YFSETQ. This CDR3 is 14 amino acids long. V lost 4 bases to trimming and J lost 1 base, with 12 bases between them. The CDR3 DNA reads as TGCGCCAGCAGCCGAGGGACTTCGTCCTACGAGCAGTACTTC. Translating gives CASSRGTSSYEQYF.

The CDR3 bases are TGTGCCAGCAGCTTAGTGGGGACTAGCGGGAGCGGGGAGCTGTTTTTT. Its translation is CASSLVGTSGSGELFF. The chain is built from TRBV11-1 and TRBJ2-2; the match to TRBD2 covers 14 bases. The CDR3 is 16 residues long. V was pared by 1 base and J by 7 bases, with 2 bases of the junction left unmatched. Germline CDR1 reads SGHAT; CDR2 reads FQDESV (reference sequence).

This clone was counted a single time. V is TRBV4-2 and J is TRBJ2-1, with TRBD2 matching over 10 bases. The CDR3 consists of 18 residues. The germline V gene encodes CDR1 LGHNA and CDR2 YNFKEQ. V was pared by 4 bases and J by 0 bases, with 9 bases of the junction left unmatched. The CDR3 sequence: CASSLPTASGSSYNEQFF. CDR3 sequence (DNA): TGTGCCAGCAGCCTTCCGACAGCTAGCGGGAGCTCCTACAATGAGCAGTTCTTC.

The CDR3 region is CASSSRDRGYEQYF. CDR3 coding DNA: TGTGCCAGCAGCTCCCGAGACAGAGGTTACGAGCAGTACTTC. This chain links TRBV5-4 with TRBJ2-7; D is possibly TRBD1 (5 bases). With 3 bases removed from V and 4 bases from J, the gap between germline ends came to 14 bases. The CDR3 sequence is 14 residues long. Germline V gene data show CDR1 as SGHNT and CDR2 as YYREEE (reference sequence).

The chain joins TRBV13 to TRBJ2-7; D is possibly TRBD1 or TRBD2 (6 bases each). V gave up 3 bases and J gave up 4 bases, with 13 bases separating them. Germline assignment: CDR1 PRHDT and CDR2 FYEKMQ (reference sequence). The CDR3 is 14 amino acids. For the CDR3, the DNA is TGTGCCAGCAGCTTGCGGGACACCATGTACGAGCAGTACTTC. It yields the protein CASSLRDTMYEQYF.

The rearrangement links TRBV2 to TRBJ1-5; the match to TRBD1 covers 7 bases. V shed 6 bases and J 3 bases; nucleotides not matched to a gene: 2. The germline V gene has CDR1 SNHLY and CDR2 FYNNEI. The CDR3 spans 13 residues. The CDR3 loop reads CASRTGLNQPQHF. CDR3 coding DNA: TGTGCCAGCAGGACAGGGCTCAATCAGCCCCAGCATTTT.

V gene TRBV18 combines with J gene TRBJ1-1; D is undetermined. Germline CDR1 KGHSH, CDR2 LQKENI. This CDR3 spans 16 amino acids. V was cut by 5 bases and J by 3 bases, with 19 bases left in between. CDR3 bases: TGTGCCAGCTCAGAAACAGCAGTACTAGGGCACACTGAAGCTTTCTTT. The encoded protein is CASSETAVLGHTEAFF.

The V call is TRBV5-6, the J call TRBJ2-5; tentatively, D is TRBD1 or TRBD2 (6 bases each). Trimming took off 0 bases at V and 5 bases at J, with 11 bases between the two ends. The germline CDR1 and CDR2 sequences are SGHDT and YYEEEE. The CDR3 has 14 residues. The CDR3 coding sequence is TGTGCCAGCAGCTTGGCCTGGAGGGGGGAGACCCAGTACTTC. Translated: CASSLAWRGETQYF.

The V gene is TRBV5-1, the J gene TRBJ1-1; tentatively, D is TRBD1 (6 bases). The CDR3 totals 15 residues. The V gene's germline CDR1 is SGHRS and CDR2 YFSETQ. Trimming pared 4 bases from V and 6 bases from J, leaving 19 bases between. The CDR3 bases are TGCGCCAGCAGCCAGGGGAGTGGCGAGGCCCCTGAAGCTTTCTTT. Protein: CASSQGSGEAPEAFF.

The chain joins TRBV2 to TRBJ2-3, with D unresolved. This CDR3 has 15 amino acids. Germline-derived CDR1 and CDR2 are SNHLY and FYNNEI. The germline V and J ends were trimmed by 4 bases and 0 bases, with 11 bases remaining between them. CDR3 in amino acids: CASSAGVPSTDTQYF. In DNA, the CDR3 is TGTGCCAGCAGTGCCGGAGTTCCTAGCACAGATACGCAGTATTTT.

The gene calls are TRBV6-5 and TRBJ1-3; 7 bases line up with TRBD1. Per the germline V gene, CDR1 is MNHEY and CDR2 is SVGAGI. V dropped 5 bases and J dropped 3; count of bases not matched to a gene: 4. The CDR3 runs 14 residues. The CDR3, as DNA: TGTGCCAGCAGTCCGACAGGGCTTGGAAACACCATATATTTT. It is translated as CASSPTGLGNTIYF.

For this clone: At one boundary the junction diverges from the germline segment, which might be a read error. This chain joins TRBV19 and TRBJ2-5; D call uncertain. The germline gives CDR1 LNHDA, CDR2 SQIVND (reference sequence). The CDR3 consists of 15 residues. CDR3 in DNA: TGTGCCAGTAGTGACGTAGGGCAGGCCCAAGGGACCCAGTACTTC. Its translation: CASSDVGQAQGTQYF.

This chain uses TRBV10-2 with TRBJ1-3; possible D gene TRBD1, 6 bases. The CDR3 extends over 14 amino acids. The V end lost 8 bases, the J end lost 2 bases, and 13 bases lay between the germline ends. The V gene's germline CDR1 is WSHSY and CDR2 SAAADI. The CDR3 sequence is CASSPGAPGNTIYF. The DNA for the CDR3 is TGCGCCAGCTCTCCGGGGGCCCCTGGAAACACCATATATTTT.

The chain has TRBV2 and TRBJ2-7, with 8 bases fitting TRBD1. V was clipped by 5 bases and J by 3 bases; unmatched bases: 9. The germline V gene has CDR1 SNHLY and CDR2 FYNNEI. This CDR3 has 15 amino acids. The chain's CDR3 is CASSITGGTGYEQYF. CDR3 bases: TGTGCCAGCAGTATAACAGGGGGAACGGGCTACGAGCAGTACTTC.

This clone was observed a handful of times. The chain joins TRBV28 to TRBJ1-1; D unresolved. The germline V and J ends were trimmed by 2 bases and 4 bases, with 11 bases remaining between them. The germline V gene has CDR1 MDHEN and CDR2 SYDVKM. The CDR3 covers 14 residues. The CDR3 protein is CASSLPGGGTEAFF. The CDR3 nucleotides are TGTGCCAGCAGTTTACCGGGAGGCGGCACTGAAGCTTTCTTT. Combining the CDR3 with reference TRBV28 and TRBJ1-1 gives the whole variable domain DVKVTQSSRYLVKRTGEKVFLECVQDMDHENMFWYRQDPGLGLRLIYFSYDVKMKEKGDIPEGYSVSREKKERFSLILESASTNQTSMYLCASSLPGGGTEAFFGQGTRLTVV.

CDR3 DNA sequence: TGTGCCAGCGGTACAGGATCATATGGCTACACCTTC. Amino acids: CASGTGSYGYTF. The chain combines TRBV28 with TRBJ1-2; maybe TRBD1 (5 bases). The length of the CDR3 is 12 residues. V lost 8 bases and J 5 bases, leaving 12 bases between the germline ends. The germline gives CDR1 MDHEN, CDR2 SYDVKM.

The rearrangement links TRBV30 to TRBJ2-5; D remains ambiguous. V shed 2 bases and J shed 4 bases, with 17 bases lying between them. CDR3 length: 15 residues. CDR1 is GTSNPN and CDR2 is SVGIG in the germline V gene (reference sequence). CDR3 nucleotides: TGTGCCTGGAGTCCGGAGTATGCCTCTAGAGAGACCCAGTACTTC. Its protein is CAWSPEYASRETQYF.

This chain connects TRBV7-8 to TRBJ1-5; the D is unclear. Per the germline V gene, CDR1 is SGHVS and CDR2 is FQNEAQ. The CDR3 sequence is 15 residues long. Trimming pared 0 bases from V and 1 base from J, leaving 7 bases between. CDR3 protein: CASSLALSSNQPQHF. As DNA, the CDR3 is TGTGCCAGCAGCTTAGCATTGTCGAGCAATCAGCCCCAGCATTTT.

The chain couples TRBV28 to TRBJ2-1; D gene ambiguous. The CDR3 spans 16 residues. Germline-derived CDR1 and CDR2 are MDHEN and SYDVKM. Trimming removed 8 bases at V and 2 bases at J, with 19 bases between. The DNA for the CDR3 is TGTGCCAGCGGCATTCGAACAGCACTCACCTACAATGAGCAGTTCTTC. Encoded protein: CASGIRTALTYNEQFF.

V and J are TRBV4-1 and TRBJ2-3, with TRBD2 as a possible D gene (5 bases). Trimming shortened V by 0 bases and J by 3 bases, and 13 bases separated the two germline ends. The CDR3 has 16 amino acids. Germline V gives CDR1 MGHRA, CDR2 YSYEKL. The CDR3 coding sequence is TGCGCCAGCAGCCAAGATCCGGGGTTGGGTACAGATACGCAGTATTTT. It specifies CASSQDPGLGTDTQYF.

This clone was counted a single time. The rearrangement joins TRBV4-3 to TRBJ2-6; D is ambiguous. The CDR3 consists of 17 residues. The germline V gene encodes CDR1 LGHNA and CDR2 YSLEER. V dropped 2 bases and J dropped 0 bases, with 11 bases sitting between them. CDR3 protein: CASSQNWKHSGANVLTF. The CDR3 DNA follows: TGCGCCAGCAGCCAAAACTGGAAACACTCTGGGGCCAACGTCCTGACTTTC.

This clone was observed a few times. The chain has TRBV6-9 and TRBJ1-5; D unresolved. This CDR3 has 15 residues. Trimming cost V 3 bases and J 7 bases, with 16 bases left between them. CDR1 is MNHGY, CDR2 SVAAGI, per germline. CDR3 in DNA: TGTGCCAGCAGTTACCGAGACTCTCTCCCCCAGCCCCAGCATTTT. Its translation is CASSYRDSLPQPQHF.

In DNA form, the CDR3 reads TGTGCCAGCGGCTCTAGCGGCTCCTACAATGAGCAGTTCTTC. Translation gives CASGSSGSYNEQFF. V gene TRBV7-2 combines with J gene TRBJ2-1, with 7 bases lining up with TRBD2. From germline, CDR1 is SGHTA and CDR2 FQGNSA. The CDR3 spans 14 residues. With V trimmed by 8 bases and J by 0 bases, 4 bases remained unmatched.